The 8 T cell receptor beta chains in this list originate from one sample, sequenced in a study of response to subunit inactivated influenza vaccine. TCRdb reprocessed the RT-PCR reads with MiXCR, giving one entry per CDR3 protein. There are around 790,000 distinct CDR3 sequences in the sample; approximately 21% occur only once, and around 9.6% lies in the top ten. The sequences come from PBMCs from blood, collected roughly 5 days after vaccination. The origin of the receptors is a man aged 50-60 years who received an inactivated influenza vaccine.

To note about this clonotype: The junction departs from the called germline gene at one end, perhaps through a read error. The rearrangement links TRBV4-2 to TRBJ2-1; D is ambiguous. Germline V CDR1 and CDR2: LGHNA, YNFKEQ. CDR3 length equals 13 residues. The CDR3 bases are TGCGCCAGCAGCCAAGATCCCTACAATGAGCAGTTCTTC. Protein product: CASSQDPYNEQFF.

This clonotype was seen a few times. CDR3 region: CASSLTSLPYEQYF. The CDR3 DNA reads as TGTGCCAGCAGTTTAACTAGCTTACCCTACGAGCAGTACTTC. The chain combines TRBV28 with TRBJ2-7, with D perhaps matching TRBD2 (6 bases). Germline V gene data show CDR1 as MDHEN and CDR2 as SYDVKM. Trimming took 2 bases from V and 2 from J, leaving 10 bases between them. The CDR3 runs to 14 residues.

V and J are TRBV6-5 and TRBJ2-7; possibly TRBD1 for D (5 bases). V was clipped by 1 base and J by 4 bases, with 11 bases between them. Germline CDR1 is MNHEY and CDR2 is SVGAGI. The CDR3 length is 14 residues. The CDR3 reads CASSYYAGSYEQYF. CDR3 nucleotide sequence: TGTGCCAGCAGTTACTACGCAGGGTCTTACGAGCAGTACTTC.

This sequence joins TRBV15 and TRBJ2-3; TRBD2 aligns across 11 bases. This CDR3 region has 15 residues. The V segment lost 3 bases and the J segment 5 bases; nucleotides outside the gene matches: 4. Per the germline V gene, CDR1 is LNHNV and CDR2 is YYDKDF (reference sequence). The CDR3 coding sequence is TGTGCCACCAGCAGGCAACTAGCGGGGGAAGATACGCAGTATTTT. Translated: CATSRQLAGEDTQYF.

This clonotype was seen only a few times. V gene TRBV20-1 combines with J gene TRBJ2-3, with 10 bases matching TRBD1. Trimming took 1 base from V and 4 from J; bases not matched to a gene: 5. Germline assignment: CDR1 DFQATT and CDR2 SNEGSKA (reference sequence). The CDR3 spans 15 residues. The CDR3 here is CSARGLDRGADTQYF. CDR3 DNA sequence: TGCAGTGCTAGAGGTCTGGACAGGGGGGCAGATACGCAGTATTTT.

Ten or more counts support this clonotype. The V gene is TRBV29-1, the J gene TRBJ2-3, with TRBD2 matching 9 bases. This CDR3 region has 16 residues. Germline values: CDR1 SQVTM, CDR2 ANQGSEA. With V trimmed by 4 bases and J by 4 bases, 12 bases remained unmatched. CDR3 in DNA: TGCAGCGTTGTGTTGACTAGCGGATGGTTATCAGATACGCAGTATTTT. It encodes CSVVLTSGWLSDTQYF.

J is TRBJ2-2 and V is TRBV5-1; 8 bases are a match to TRBD1. This CDR3 is built from 13 residues. V was clipped by 3 bases and J by 8 bases; unmatched bases: 3. Germline CDR1 SGHRS, CDR2 YFSETQ. The CDR3 DNA sequence: TGCGCCAGCAGCTCTCAGGGGGCGGGGGAGCTGTTTTTT. As protein: CASSSQGAGELFF. The full variable domain, with the rest looked up from reference TRBV5-1 and TRBJ2-2, is KAGVTQTPRYLIKTRGQQVTLSCSPISGHRSVSWYQQTPGQGLQFLFEYFSETQRNKGNFPGRFSGRQFSNSRSEMNVSTLELGDSALYLCASSSQGAGELFFGEGSRLTVL.

This clonotype was observed at least ten times. V usage is TRBV29-1 and J usage is TRBJ1-1; TRBD1 might be the D (5 bases). The CDR3 runs 12 residues. CDR1 SQVTM and CDR2 ANQGSEA come from the germline V gene. V lost 7 bases, J lost 1 base, and 10 bases lay in between. The CDR3 bases are TGCAGCGGGGGGGAGACGAACACTGAAGCTTTCTTT. Residues: CSGGETNTEAFF.